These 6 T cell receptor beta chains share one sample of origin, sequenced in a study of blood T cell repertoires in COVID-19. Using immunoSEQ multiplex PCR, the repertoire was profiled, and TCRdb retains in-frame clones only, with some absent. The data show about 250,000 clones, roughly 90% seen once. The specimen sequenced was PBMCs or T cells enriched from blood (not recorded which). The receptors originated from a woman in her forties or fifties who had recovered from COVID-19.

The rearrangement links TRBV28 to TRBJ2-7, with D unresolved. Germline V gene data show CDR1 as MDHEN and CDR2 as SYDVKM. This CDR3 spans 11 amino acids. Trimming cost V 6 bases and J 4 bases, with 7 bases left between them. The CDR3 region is CASSLFYEQYF. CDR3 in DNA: TGTGCCAGCAGCTTGTTTTACGAGCAGTACTTC. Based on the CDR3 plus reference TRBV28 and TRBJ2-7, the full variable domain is DVKVTQSSRYLVKRTGEKVFLECVQDMDHENMFWYRQDPGLGLRLIYFSYDVKMKEKGDIPEGYSVSREKKERFSLILESASTNQTSMYLCASSLFYEQYFGPGTRLTVT.

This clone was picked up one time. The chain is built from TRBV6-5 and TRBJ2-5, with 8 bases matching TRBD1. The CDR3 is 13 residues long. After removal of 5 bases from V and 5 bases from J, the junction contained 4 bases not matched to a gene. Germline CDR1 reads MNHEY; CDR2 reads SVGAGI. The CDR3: CASSIDRGETQYF. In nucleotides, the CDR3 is TGTGCCAGCAGTATAGACAGGGGCGAGACCCAGTACTTC.

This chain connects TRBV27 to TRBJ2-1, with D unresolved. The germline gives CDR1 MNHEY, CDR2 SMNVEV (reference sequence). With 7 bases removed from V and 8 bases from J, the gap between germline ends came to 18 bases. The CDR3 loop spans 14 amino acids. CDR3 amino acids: CASMGEVARDEQFF. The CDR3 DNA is TGTGCCAGCATGGGCGAAGTGGCCAGAGATGAGCAGTTCTTC.

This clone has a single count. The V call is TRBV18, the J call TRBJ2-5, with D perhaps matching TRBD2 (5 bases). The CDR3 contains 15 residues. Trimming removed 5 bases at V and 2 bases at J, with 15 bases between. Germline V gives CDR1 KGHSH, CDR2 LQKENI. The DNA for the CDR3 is TGTGCCAGCTCAACCCAGCGGAGAGGACAAGAGACCCAGTACTTC. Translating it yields CASSTQRRGQETQYF.

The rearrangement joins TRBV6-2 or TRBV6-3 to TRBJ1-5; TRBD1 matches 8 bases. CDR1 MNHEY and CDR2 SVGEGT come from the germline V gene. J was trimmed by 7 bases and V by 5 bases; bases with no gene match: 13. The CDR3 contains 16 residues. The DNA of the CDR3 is TGTGCCAGCAGTCCCTACCTCGACAGGGGAAACCAGCCCCAGCATTTT. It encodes CASSPYLDRGNQPQHF.

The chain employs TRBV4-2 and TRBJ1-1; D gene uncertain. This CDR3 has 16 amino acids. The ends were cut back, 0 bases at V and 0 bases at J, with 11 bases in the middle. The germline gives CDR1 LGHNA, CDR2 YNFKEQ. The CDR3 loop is CASSQDEGLVNTEAFF. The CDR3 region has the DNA TGTGCCAGCAGCCAAGACGAGGGATTGGTGAACACTGAAGCTTTCTTT.